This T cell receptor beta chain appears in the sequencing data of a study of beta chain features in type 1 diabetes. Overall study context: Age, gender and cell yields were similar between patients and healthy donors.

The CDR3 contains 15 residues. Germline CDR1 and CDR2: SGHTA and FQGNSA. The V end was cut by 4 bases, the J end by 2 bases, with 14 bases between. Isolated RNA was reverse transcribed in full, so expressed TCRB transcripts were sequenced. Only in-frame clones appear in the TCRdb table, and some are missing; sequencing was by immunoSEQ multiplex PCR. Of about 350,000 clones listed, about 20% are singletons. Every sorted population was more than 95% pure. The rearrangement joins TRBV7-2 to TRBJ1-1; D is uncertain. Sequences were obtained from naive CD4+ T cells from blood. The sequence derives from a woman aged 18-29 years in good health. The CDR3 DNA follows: TGTGCCAGCAGCTGGAAACAGATTACTAACACTGAAGCTTTCTTT. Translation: CASSWKQITNTEAFF. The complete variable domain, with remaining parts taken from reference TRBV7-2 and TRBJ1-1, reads GAGVSQSPSNKVTEKGKDVELRCDPISGHTALYWYRQSLGQGLEFLIYFQGNSAPDKSGLPSDRFSAERTGGSVSTLTIQRTQQEDSAVYLCASSWKQITNTEAFFGQGTRLTVV.